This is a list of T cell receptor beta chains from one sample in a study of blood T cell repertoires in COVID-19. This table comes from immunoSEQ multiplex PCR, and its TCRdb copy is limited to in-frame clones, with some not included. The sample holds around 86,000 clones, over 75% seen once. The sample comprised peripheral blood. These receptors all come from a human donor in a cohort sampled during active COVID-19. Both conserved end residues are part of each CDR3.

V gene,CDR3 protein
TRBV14,CASSRDRQYGYTF
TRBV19,CASSREQGHSNQPQHF
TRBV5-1,CASSPGQGAGDTQYF
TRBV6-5,CASSLTWGQGGELFF
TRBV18,CASSPGTGTYQPQHF
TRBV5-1,CASSLEVGSGRYEQYF
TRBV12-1,CASSFVDRANYGYTF
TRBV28,CASRPVLAGVYNEQFF
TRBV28,CASSLSLGLAGGPRYTDTQYF
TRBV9,CASSVGTSEKYEQYF
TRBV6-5,CASHRRQGEQFF
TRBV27,CASTLLPLQGAGEQFF
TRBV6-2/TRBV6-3,CASSYSAGRAFF
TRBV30,CAWKSWPANTGELFF
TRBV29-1,CSASGTATSGNTIYF
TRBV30,CAWSPAGNTIYF
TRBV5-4,CASSSPDQPQHF
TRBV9,CASSGSLGGVTEAFF
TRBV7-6,CASSAGTLETQYF
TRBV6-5,CASRSGSHTDGYTF
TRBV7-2,CASRPGGYNSPLHF
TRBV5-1,CASSSLAGGREQFF
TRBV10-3,CATRLAGQGNEQFF
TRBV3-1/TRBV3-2,CASSQEGLAEETQYF
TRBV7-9,CASSPGGGKGQETQYF
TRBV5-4,CASSLSSGYGNEQFF
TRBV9,CASSVEARANEKLFF
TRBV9,CASSAHGQGAPNYGYTF
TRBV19,CASSITGVGDSPLHF
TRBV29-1,CSVESPTEDYGYTF